The 19 T cell receptor beta chains reported below all come from one sample, sequenced in a study of OX40 agonist ivuxolimab in advanced cancers. The method was immunoSEQ multiplex PCR; TCRdb's version includes in-frame clones alone and lacks a portion of them. The sample includes roughly 20,000 clones, around 83% of them seen just once. The material sequenced was CD4+ or CD8+ T cells sorted from blood, taken in a trial of the OX40 agonist ivuxolimab. Receptors were obtained from an adult with an advanced solid tumor such as melanoma, head and neck, liver or kidney cancer.

The V call is TRBV28, the J call TRBJ2-5; 7 bases align to TRBD2. CDR1 is MDHEN, CDR2 SYDVKM, per germline. Trimming at V came to 4 bases and at J to 3 bases, leaving 8 bases not matched to a gene. The CDR3 covers 15 residues. CDR3 DNA sequence: TGTGCCAGCAGTTCTCCCCGCGGGAGAAAAGAGACCCAGTACTTC. It specifies CASSSPRGRKETQYF.

The chain links TRBV10-2 to TRBJ2-4; D remains unclear. CDR1 and CDR2 from the germline V gene are WSHSY and SAAADI. The CDR3 sequence is 15 residues long. With 2 bases removed from V and 1 base from J, the gap between germline ends came to 9 bases. The CDR3 DNA follows: TGCGCCAGCAGTGAGGGCCCAGAGGCCAAAAACATTCAGTACTTC. This gives the protein CASSEGPEAKNIQYF.

V usage is TRBV6-6 and J usage is TRBJ2-2; maybe TRBD1 (5 bases). This CDR3 region has 14 residues. Per the germline V gene, CDR1 is MNHNY and CDR2 is SVGAGI (reference sequence). Trimming took 7 bases from V and 5 from J, leaving 14 bases between them. CDR3 coding DNA: TGTGCCAGCAATTCCCAGGGTTGGACCGGGGAGCTGTTTTTT. Protein: CASNSQGWTGELFF.

V gene TRBV13 combines with J gene TRBJ2-1; 12 bases line up with TRBD2. There are 16 residues in the CDR3. The trim removed 5 bases at V and 6 bases at J, leaving 8 bases unmatched. Germline CDR1 PRHDT, CDR2 FYEKMQ (reference sequence). Here the CDR3 reads CASSPSGLAGSNEQFF. The CDR3 nucleotides are TGTGCCAGCAGCCCCTCAGGACTAGCGGGGAGCAATGAGCAGTTCTTC.

The chain uses TRBV4-1 and TRBJ2-6; 8 positions match TRBD2. CDR1 is MGHRA, CDR2 YSYEKL, per germline. V lost 4 bases, J lost 0 bases, and 5 bases stayed unmatched. The CDR3 is 17 amino acids. DNA of the CDR3: TGCGCCAGCAGCCCTTCCGGGGGGGCCTCTGGGGCCAACGTCCTGACTTTC. It translates to CASSPSGGASGANVLTF.

V usage is TRBV28 and J usage is TRBJ2-2, with 12 bases fitting TRBD2. Losses at the gene ends were 1 base for V and 4 bases for J; bases not matched to a gene: 10. The V gene's germline CDR1 is MDHEN and CDR2 SYDVKM. This CDR3 contains 19 residues. The CDR3: CASSLFPSGRAPVTGELFF. CDR3 DNA: TGTGCCAGCAGTTTATTCCCTAGCGGGAGGGCCCCAGTCACCGGGGAGCTGTTTTTT.

This clone was found a few times. The chain links TRBV9 to TRBJ2-3; D is unclear. The CDR3 is 14 amino acids. Germline CDR1 reads SGDLS; CDR2 reads YYNGEE. Trimming pared 0 bases from V and 3 bases from J, leaving 8 bases between. CDR3 in DNA: TGTGCCAGCAGCGTAGGTGGGGTAACAGATACGCAGTATTTT. Protein product: CASSVGGVTDTQYF. Supplemented by reference TRBV9 and TRBJ2-3, the full variable domain reads DSGVTQTPKHLITATGQRVTLRCSPRSGDLSVYWYQQSLDQGLQFLIQYYNGEERAKGNILERFSAQQFPDLHSELNLSSLELGDSALYFCASSVGGVTDTQYFGPGTRLTVL.

The rearrangement joins TRBV5-6 to TRBJ1-2; 8 bases are a match to TRBD1. The germline gives CDR1 SGHDT, CDR2 YYEEEE. This CDR3 is 14 amino acids long. V lost 0 bases, J lost 8 bases, and 6 bases stayed unmatched. The CDR3 here is CASSLGQGSRGYTF. The CDR3 bases are TGTGCCAGCAGCTTGGGACAGGGGTCGAGGGGCTACACCTTC.

In DNA, the CDR3 is TGTGCCAGCAGCTTTGGACTAAGGACAGATACGCAGTATTTT. This sequence encodes CASSFGLRTDTQYF. The chain couples TRBV5-6 to TRBJ2-3, with D perhaps TRBD2 (6 bases). This CDR3 has 14 amino acids. V was trimmed by 2 bases and J by 3 bases, leaving 10 bases between them. In germline, CDR1 is SGHDT, CDR2 YYEEEE.

The V and J genes are TRBV27 and TRBJ2-7, with 8 bases identical to TRBD1. CDR3 size: 15 residues. V lost 6 bases to trimming and J lost 2 bases; unmatched junction nucleotides: 9. Germline CDR1 is MNHEY and CDR2 is SMNVEV (reference sequence). CDR3 residues: CASSTTGTGPYEQYF. Here the CDR3 DNA reads TGTGCCAGCAGCACGACCGGGACAGGCCCCTACGAGCAGTACTTC.

The chain links TRBV28 to TRBJ1-2, with D possibly matching TRBD1 (5 bases). V lost 9 bases and J 8 bases, leaving 16 bases between the germline ends. Looked up from germline, CDR1 is MDHEN and CDR2 is SYDVKM. This CDR3 is 12 amino acids long. Written as DNA, the CDR3 is TGTGCCAGTCAGTTGGGGGTACGGGGCTACACCTTC. It specifies CASQLGVRGYTF.

The chain carries TRBV7-2 and TRBJ2-7, with D hard to call. This CDR3 is built from 12 residues. V was trimmed by 6 bases and J by 6 bases, leaving 12 bases between them. Per the germline V gene, CDR1 is SGHTA and CDR2 is FQGNSA. DNA for the CDR3: TGTGCCAGCAGTGACCATCGGAGCGAGCAGTACTTC. Its translation: CASSDHRSEQYF.

This clone has a handful of counts. The chain carries TRBV5-1 and TRBJ2-5, with TRBD2 identical over 9 bases. Per the germline V gene, CDR1 is SGHRS and CDR2 is YFSETQ. This CDR3 contains 15 residues. V shed 2 bases, J shed 1 base, and the junction held 3 bases outside the gene matches. CDR3 in amino acids: CASSLPAGGQETQYF. The CDR3 region has the DNA TGCGCCAGCAGCTTACCAGCGGGAGGCCAAGAGACCCAGTACTTC.

This chain connects TRBV4-1 to TRBJ1-1, with D unclear. CDR3 length: 12 amino acids. Deletions cut 4 bases from V and 1 base from J, with 4 bases between. Germline lookup yields CDR1 MGHRA and CDR2 YSYEKL. For the CDR3, the DNA is TGCGCCAGCAGCCGGGGGAACACTGAAGCTTTCTTT. It codes for CASSRGNTEAFF.

The chain joins TRBV27 to TRBJ2-1, with D perhaps matching TRBD2 (7 bases). The V gene's germline CDR1 is MNHEY and CDR2 SMNVEV (reference sequence). CDR3 length equals 13 residues. V gave up 4 bases and J gave up 9 bases, with 13 bases separating them. The CDR3 here is CASSSWGGREQFF. CDR3 nucleotides: TGTGCCAGCAGTTCCTGGGGGGGGCGTGAGCAGTTCTTC.

The chain has TRBV9 and TRBJ2-3; the D is unclear. Germline CDR1 reads SGDLS; CDR2 reads YYNGEE. The CDR3 loop spans 13 amino acids. V was shortened by 7 bases and J by 2 bases, with 11 bases between the two germline ends. CDR3 coding DNA: TGTGCCAGCGGGCCTAGTAACACAGATACGCAGTATTTT. Protein: CASGPSNTDTQYF.

CDR3 sequence: CASSIGDRNSYEQYF. The CDR3 DNA reads TGTGCCAGTAGTATAGGGGACAGAAATTCCTACGAGCAGTACTTC. The chain combines TRBV19 with TRBJ2-7; 7 bases line up with TRBD1. V lost 1 base to trimming and J lost 1 base; unmatched junction nucleotides: 4. Germline V gives CDR1 LNHDA, CDR2 SQIVND (reference sequence). The CDR3 consists of 15 residues.

This clone was seen once. This chain links TRBV7-9 with TRBJ1-5, with 7 bases lining up with TRBD1. CDR3 length: 15 amino acids. Losses at the gene ends were 5 bases for V and 4 bases for J; bases not matched to a gene: 8. Germline assignment: CDR1 SEHNR and CDR2 FQNEAQ (reference sequence). The CDR3 is CASSPWTGWNQPQHF. The CDR3 nucleotides read TGTGCCAGCAGCCCCTGGACAGGATGGAATCAGCCCCAGCATTTT.

This sequence joins TRBV10-2 and TRBJ1-5, with TRBD1 as a possible D gene (6 bases). The CDR3 contains 13 residues. The V end was cut by 6 bases, the J end by 6 bases, with 12 bases between. The germline V gene has CDR1 WSHSY and CDR2 SAAADI. This CDR3 reads CASSDRSGQPQHF. CDR3 DNA sequence: TGCGCCAGCAGCGACAGGTCGGGTCAGCCCCAGCATTTT.